This T cell receptor beta chain emerged from a study of beta chain features in type 1 diabetes. General study findings and limits: TCRB repertoires of naive, central memory and Treg cells appeared more similar among patients than among healthy donors. TCRB CDR3s from Type 1 diabetes patients were moderately but significantly shorter in all four CD4+ subsets.

On this clone itself: Its antigen is unknown.

Expressed TCRB transcripts were sequenced because the isolated RNA had all been reverse transcribed beforehand. Libraries were prepared by immunoSEQ multiplex PCR; TCRdb keeps only in-frame clonotypes and omits some of them. The sample shows fewer than 500,000 clones, around 14% of them seen only once. It was one heparinised blood draw, averaging roughly 100 mL, that each donor gave. Germline V gene data show CDR1 as SGHRS and CDR2 as YFSETQ. Trimming shortened V by 0 bases and J by 7 bases, and 10 bases separated the two germline ends. The CDR3 is 14 amino acids. The clonotype originates from a man younger than 40 in good health. The sample was naive CD4+ T cells from blood. The chain combines TRBV5-1 with TRBJ2-2; D is undetermined. CDR3 nucleotides: TGCGCCAGCAGCTTGGCGACCCTGGGCGGGGAGCTGTTTTTT. It specifies CASSLATLGGELFF.